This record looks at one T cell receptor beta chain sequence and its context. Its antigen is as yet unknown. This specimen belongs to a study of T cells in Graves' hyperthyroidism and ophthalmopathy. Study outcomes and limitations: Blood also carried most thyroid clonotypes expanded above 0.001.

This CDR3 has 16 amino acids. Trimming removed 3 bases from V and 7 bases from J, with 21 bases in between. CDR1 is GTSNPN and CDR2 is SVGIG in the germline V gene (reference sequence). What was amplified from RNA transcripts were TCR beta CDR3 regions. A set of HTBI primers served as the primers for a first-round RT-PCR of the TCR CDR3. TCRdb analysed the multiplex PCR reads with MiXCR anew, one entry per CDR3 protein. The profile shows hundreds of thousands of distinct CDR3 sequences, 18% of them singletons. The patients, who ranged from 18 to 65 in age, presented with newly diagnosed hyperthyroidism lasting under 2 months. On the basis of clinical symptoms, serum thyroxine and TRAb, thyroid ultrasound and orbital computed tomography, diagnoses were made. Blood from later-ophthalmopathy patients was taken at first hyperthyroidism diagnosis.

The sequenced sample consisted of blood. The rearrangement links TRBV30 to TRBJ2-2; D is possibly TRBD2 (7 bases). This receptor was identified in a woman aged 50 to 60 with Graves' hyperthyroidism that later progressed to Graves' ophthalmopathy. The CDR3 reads CAWRVKWGGAVGELFF. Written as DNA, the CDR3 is TGTGCCTGGAGGGTGAAATGGGGGGGGGCCGTCGGGGAGCTGTTTTTT.